Sequencing of this T cell receptor beta chain was carried out in a study of molecular identifiers for immune sequencing clone quantification. Broader study findings: Highly expanded clone sizes could be underestimated by identical TCR molecules that share a barcode. In naive cells, clones above 20 RNA copies held under 1% of molecules, whereas in effector cells they held over 99%. Investigators reportedly could detect spiked Jurkat TCR RNA from one cell among approximately 1.1 million naive cells.

The CDR3 has 15 residues. J gave up 6 bases and V 4 bases, and 12 bases lay outside the gene matches. Germline CDR1 MGHRA, CDR2 YSYEKL. For bulk TCR libraries, previously described methods and listed TCR primers were used. Via MiXCR, TCRdb re-called the PCR reads, giving one row per CDR3 protein. Among about half a million distinct CDR3 sequences, around 23% were seen once, and the ten largest hold about 0.75%. Comments on this clonotype: No antigen is known for it.

This receptor was obtained from a human donor in good health. Some libraries in this study had Jurkat cell RNA spiked in. This chain links TRBV4-1 with TRBJ2-7, with 7 nucleotides matching TRBD1. The sample taken for sequencing was naive CD8+ T cells from blood, with Jurkat cell RNA spiked in. The subset denotes: FACS-sorted CD8+CD4-CCR7+CD45RA+ naive T cells. The CDR3: CASSRTGTALSEQYF. DNA of the CDR3: TGCGCCAGCAGCCGCACCGGGACAGCTCTATCCGAGCAGTACTTC.